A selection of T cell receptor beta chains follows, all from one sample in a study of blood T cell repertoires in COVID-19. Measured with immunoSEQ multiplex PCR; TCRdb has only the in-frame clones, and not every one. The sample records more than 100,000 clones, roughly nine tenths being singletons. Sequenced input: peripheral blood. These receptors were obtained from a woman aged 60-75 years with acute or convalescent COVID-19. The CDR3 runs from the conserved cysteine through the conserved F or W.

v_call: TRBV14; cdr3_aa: CASSQELSSSPLHF
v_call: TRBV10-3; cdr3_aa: CAISESSGLQETQYF
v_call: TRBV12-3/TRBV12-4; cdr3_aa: CASSSDRLLPQHF
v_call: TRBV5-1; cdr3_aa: CASSFRSGYEQYF
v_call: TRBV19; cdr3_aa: CASSMYWAGSYNEQFF
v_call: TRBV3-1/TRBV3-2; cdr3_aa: CASSQERQGNGYTF
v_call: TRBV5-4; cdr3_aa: CASSIAGDLYNEQFF
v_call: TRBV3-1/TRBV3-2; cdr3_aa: CASSPWTSGSSRETQYF
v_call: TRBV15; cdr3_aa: CATRTTGGVGETQYF
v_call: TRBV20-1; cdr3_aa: CSARGPDTQYF
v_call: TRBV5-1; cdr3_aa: CASSPGDSHEAFF
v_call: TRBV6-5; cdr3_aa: CASSSSGGHNEQFF
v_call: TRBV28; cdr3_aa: CASSLPHSYGYTF
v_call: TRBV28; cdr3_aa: CASAGGAPYGYTF
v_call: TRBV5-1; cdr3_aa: CASSGLVVGELFF
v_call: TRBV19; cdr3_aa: CASSILGLDTTGNQPQHF
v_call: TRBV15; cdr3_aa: CATSRDNSNYEKLFF
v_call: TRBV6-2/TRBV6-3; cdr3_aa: CASSWEREGQETQYF
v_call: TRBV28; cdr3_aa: CASSFLRVSGTNTGELFF
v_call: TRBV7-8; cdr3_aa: CASSLRPVTGGFYGYTF
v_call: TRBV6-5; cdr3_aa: CASSRDRDNSPLHF
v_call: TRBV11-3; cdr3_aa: CASSFGIAGGRGQFF
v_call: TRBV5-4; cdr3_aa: CASSPLAGARNEQFF
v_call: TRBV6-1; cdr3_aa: CASSEAARSGGYTF
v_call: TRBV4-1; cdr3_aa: CASSPEGGGRGYTF
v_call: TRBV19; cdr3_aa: CASKGDRSEKLFF
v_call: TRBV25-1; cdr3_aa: CASSGDPGIVTEQYF
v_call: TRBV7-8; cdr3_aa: CASSPPGGRAADEQFF
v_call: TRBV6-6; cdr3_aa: CASGVAAYNEQFF
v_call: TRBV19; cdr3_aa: CASSTRAPLTSGRGNEQFF
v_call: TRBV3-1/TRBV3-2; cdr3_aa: CASSPASTGELFF
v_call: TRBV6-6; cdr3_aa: CASRGATGTNEKLFF
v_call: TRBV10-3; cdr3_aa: CAISEYQDYGYTF
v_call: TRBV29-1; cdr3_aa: CSVRGANYGYTF
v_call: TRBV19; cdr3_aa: CASTGLSSGTNEQFF
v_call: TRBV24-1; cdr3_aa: CATRPGTGNTEAFF
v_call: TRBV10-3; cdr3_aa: CAIAAERGNQPQHF
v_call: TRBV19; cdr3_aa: CASSYSQGNNSPLHF
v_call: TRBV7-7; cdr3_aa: CASSSGRAAGNEQFF
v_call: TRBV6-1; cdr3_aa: CASSEWTGGRQPQHF
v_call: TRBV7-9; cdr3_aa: CASSPDRGQIRGYTF
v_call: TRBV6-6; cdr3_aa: CASIDSRNTIYF
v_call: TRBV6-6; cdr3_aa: CASSGLGGINSPLHF
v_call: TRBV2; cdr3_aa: CASTIPGQGVTFATNEKLFF
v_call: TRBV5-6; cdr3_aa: CASSGTRSGGYTF
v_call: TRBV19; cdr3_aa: CASSIVASGAQPQHF
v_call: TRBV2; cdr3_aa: CASKREGDGELFF
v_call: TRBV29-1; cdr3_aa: CSVESGAEAFF
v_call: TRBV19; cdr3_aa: CASSPGTGVLIVNQPQHF
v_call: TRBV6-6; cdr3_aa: CASSPGTGAPLNEKLFF
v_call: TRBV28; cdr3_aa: CASSAWGDSNTEAFF
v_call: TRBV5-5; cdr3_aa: CASSLVSGRGQTKVTEAFF
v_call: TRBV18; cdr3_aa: CASSSTMVANYGYTF
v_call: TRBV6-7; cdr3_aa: CASSYFRGGYSNQPQHF
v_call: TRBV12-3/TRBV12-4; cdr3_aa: CASSLGLVNTIYF
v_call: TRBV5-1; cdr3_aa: CASSGDSNYGYTF
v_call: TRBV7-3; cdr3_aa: CASSLLAGTSTDTQYF
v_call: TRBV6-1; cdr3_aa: CASSVFLAGGSANTGELFF
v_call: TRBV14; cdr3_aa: CASSRSAGANTGELFF